Presented here are 21 T cell receptor beta chains from one specimen sequenced in a study of blood T cell repertoires in COVID-19 (dated by TCRdb to the early 2020s). Libraries were made using the immunoSEQ multiplex PCR assay. What TCRdb holds here is the immuneACCESS table cut down to in-frame rearrangements. Part of the clones is not present; checked against another copy, under half of the missing clones reflect an unresolved V gene, and the others are unexplained. Across this sample there are about 90,000 clones, with approximately 89% seen only once. The ten largest account for about 0.51% of the sample. Input material: peripheral blood. Receptor source: a man aged 55 to 69 with acute or convalescent COVID-19.

This clone was seen a single time. The chain is built from TRBV29-1 and TRBJ2-5; D unresolved. Germline V lookup: CDR1 SQVTM, CDR2 ANQGSEA. This CDR3 has 14 amino acids. V was cut by 7 bases and J by 0 bases, with 15 bases left in between. The CDR3 coding sequence is TGCAGCGGGGTGCTGGGTAGCAACCAAGAGACCCAGTACTTC. It specifies CSGVLGSNQETQYF.

This chain connects TRBV3-1 (or the pseudogene TRBV3-2) to TRBJ1-5; D is undetermined. This CDR3 contains 12 residues. The ends were cut back, 2 bases at V and 5 bases at J, with 4 bases in the middle. Germline V lookup: CDR1 LGHDT, CDR2 YNNKEL (reference sequence). The CDR3 DNA reads TGTGCCAGCAGCCAACTCGATCAGCCCCAGCATTTT. Amino acids: CASSQLDQPQHF.

The chain is built from TRBV9 and TRBJ1-2, with 8 bases aligning to TRBD1. Unmatched junction bases numbered 11, after V lost 4 bases and J lost 3 bases. CDR1 and CDR2 from the germline V gene are SGDLS and YYNGEE. CDR3 length: 16 residues. The CDR3 here is CASSPGQGKLDYGYTF. CDR3 bases: TGTGCCAGCAGCCCCGGACAGGGAAAATTAGACTATGGCTACACCTTC. Full variable domain (rest looked up from reference TRBV9 and TRBJ1-2): DSGVTQTPKHLITATGQRVTLRCSPRSGDLSVYWYQQSLDQGLQFLIQYYNGEERAKGNILERFSAQQFPDLHSELNLSSLELGDSALYFCASSPGQGKLDYGYTFGSGTRLTVV.

This rearrangement joins TRBV7-7 to TRBJ2-3; no firm D call. The germline gives CDR1 SSHAT, CDR2 FNYEAQ (reference sequence). The V end lost 4 bases, the J end lost 2 bases, and 10 bases lay between the germline ends. The length of the CDR3 is 14 residues. This CDR3 reads CASSSTGFTDTQYF. CDR3 coding DNA: TGTGCCAGCAGCTCTACCGGGTTCACAGATACGCAGTATTTT.

The chain couples TRBV10-3 to TRBJ2-5; TRBD1 matches 11 bases. The length of the CDR3 is 17 residues. Per germline, CDR1 ENHRY and CDR2 SYGVKD. J was trimmed by 1 base and V by 0 bases; bases with no gene match: 4. The CDR3 is CAISESPGTGGQETQYF. CDR3 DNA: TGTGCCATCAGTGAGTCGCCGGGGACAGGGGGCCAAGAGACCCAGTACTTC.

The chain couples TRBV29-1 to TRBJ1-1, with D uncertain. In germline, CDR1 is SQVTM, CDR2 ANQGSEA. The CDR3 contains 14 residues. The V gene lost 4 bases and the J gene lost 6 bases, with 18 bases spanning the gap. In nucleotides, the CDR3 is TGCAGCGTTGTGCGGGTGTATGAACTCGCTGAAGCTTTCTTT. It encodes CSVVRVYELAEAFF.

The CDR3 loop is CASSLAGRHGELFF. The CDR3 DNA reads TGTGCCAGCAGCTTGGCAGGGAGGCACGGGGAGCTGTTTTTT. The genes are TRBV7-9 and TRBJ2-2; weak D call: TRBD2 (6 bases). CDR1 is SEHNR and CDR2 is FQNEAQ in the germline V gene (reference sequence). The ends were cut back, 3 bases at V and 7 bases at J, with 12 bases in the middle. The CDR3 has 14 residues. Full variable domain (remainder filled in from reference TRBV7-9 and TRBJ2-2): DTGVSQNPRHKITKRGQNVTFRCDPISEHNRLYWYRQTLGQGPEFLTYFQNEAQLEKSRLLSDRFSAERPKGSFSTLEIQRTEQGDSAMYLCASSLAGRHGELFFGEGSRLTVL.

The chain employs TRBV27 and TRBJ2-2; 10 positions match TRBD2. Germline V gives CDR1 MNHEY, CDR2 SMNVEV (reference sequence). The CDR3 is made up of 20 amino acids. After removal of 0 bases from V and 4 bases from J, the junction contained 14 bases not matched to a gene. The DNA of the CDR3 is TGTGCCAGCAGTTTATCCCGACCTAGCGGGAGTCGGGGCGGCACCGGGGAGCTGTTTTTT. Translated, it gives CASSLSRPSGSRGGTGELFF.

This chain uses TRBV7-3 with TRBJ2-1; 9 bases line up with TRBD1. Germline CDR1 reads SGHTA; CDR2 reads FQGTGA. CDR3 size: 14 residues. Germline trimming cut 4 bases from V and 4 bases from J; bases unmatched to any gene: 2. CDR3 residues: CASSSGQGYNEQFF. CDR3 DNA: TGTGCCAGCAGCTCGGGACAGGGATACAATGAGCAGTTCTTC.

This clone was recorded a few times. V and J are TRBV5-1 and TRBJ1-1; possible D gene TRBD1, 5 bases. CDR1 is SGHRS, CDR2 YFSETQ, per germline. The germline V and J ends were trimmed by 4 bases and 1 base, with 14 bases remaining between them. The CDR3 sequence is 15 residues long. The CDR3 DNA follows: TGCGCCAGCAGCCTGACAGCACTTGAGAACACTGAAGCTTTCTTT. Translation gives CASSLTALENTEAFF.

This chain joins TRBV20-1 and TRBJ1-1; weak D call: TRBD1 (5 bases). The length of the CDR3 is 14 residues. Germline assignment: CDR1 DFQATT and CDR2 SNEGSKA (reference sequence). Between the trimmed V and J ends, which lost 3 bases and 2 bases, there was a span of 13 bases. CDR3 nucleotide sequence: TGCAGTGCTAGTCCAGGGCCAGTTAACACTGAAGCTTTCTTT. It translates to CSASPGPVNTEAFF.

The chain couples TRBV7-3 to TRBJ2-2; D is possibly TRBD2 (5 bases). Germline V gene sequence: CDR1 SGHTA, CDR2 FQGTGA. This CDR3 comprises 15 residues. V lost 4 bases and J lost 0, with 9 bases in between. The CDR3 DNA reads as TGTGCCAGCAGCTCGACTACTCCGAACACCGGGGAGCTGTTTTTT. Its protein product is CASSSTTPNTGELFF.

This chain joins TRBV6-5 and TRBJ1-4; the D is unclear. CDR1 and CDR2 from the germline V gene are MNHEY and SVGAGI. With 10 bases removed from V and 3 bases from J, the gap between germline ends came to 12 bases. There are 13 residues in the CDR3. The CDR3 DNA sequence: TGTGCCACCAAACGGAGTCCTAATGAAAAACTGTTTTTT. It codes for CATKRSPNEKLFF.

V usage is TRBV7-3 and J usage is TRBJ2-7, with a possible D match to TRBD1 (5 bases). The length of the CDR3 is 14 residues. Trimming stripped 5 bases from V and 3 bases from J, with 14 bases between. CDR1 and CDR2 (germline): SGHTA, FQGTGA. CDR3 coding DNA: TGTGCCAGCAGCCCGACAGTTTCACTCTACGAGCAGTACTTC. Translating gives CASSPTVSLYEQYF.

The rearrangement uses TRBV2 and TRBJ1-2; the match to TRBD1 covers 7 bases. The germline gives CDR1 SNHLY, CDR2 FYNNEI. V dropped 2 bases and J dropped 7; count of bases not matched to a gene: 7. CDR3 length: 14 residues. Here the CDR3 DNA reads TGTGCCAGCAGTGAACCCAGGGGGTTGAGTGGCTACACCTTC. Translation: CASSEPRGLSGYTF.

This chain connects TRBV5-1 to TRBJ1-4; the D gene is possibly TRBD1 (6 bases). CDR1 and CDR2 (germline): SGHRS, YFSETQ. This CDR3 is 13 amino acids long. Trimming left V 4 bases short and J 5 bases short, with 9 bases between. CDR3 DNA sequence: TGCGCCAGCAGCCAGGACAGAAATGAAAAACTGTTTTTT. It is translated as CASSQDRNEKLFF.

The chain has TRBV7-2 and TRBJ1-2; D may be TRBD1 (6 bases). CDR3 size: 12 residues. Germline lookup yields CDR1 SGHTA and CDR2 FQGNSA. V lost 5 bases and J lost 8, with 12 bases in between. CDR3 residues: CASSETGFGYTF. The CDR3 nucleotides read TGTGCCAGCAGCGAAACAGGGTTCGGCTACACCTTC.

V gene TRBV2 combines with J gene TRBJ1-2; possible D gene TRBD1, 5 bases. This CDR3 has 15 residues. V shed 1 base and J shed 4 bases, with 13 bases lying between them. CDR1 and CDR2 (germline): SNHLY, FYNNEI. CDR3: CASSEDRHRTYGYTF. The CDR3, as DNA: TGTGCCAGCAGTGAAGATCGTCACAGGACCTATGGCTACACCTTC. Complete variable domain (other parts from reference TRBV2 and TRBJ1-2): EPEVTQTPSHQVTQMGQEVILRCVPISNHLYFYWYRQILGQKVEFLVSFYNNEISEKSEIFDDQFSVERPDGSNFTLKIRSTKLEDSAMYFCASSEDRHRTYGYTFGSGTRLTVV.

The genes are TRBV7-8 and TRBJ1-4, with D possibly matching TRBD1 (6 bases). The CDR3 sequence is 14 residues long. V shed 2 bases and J shed 8 bases, with 12 bases lying between them. Germline V gene data show CDR1 as SGHVS and CDR2 as FQNEAQ. CDR3 sequence (DNA): TGTGCCAGCAGCTTAATTGGGGGCCCCGAAAAACTGTTTTTT. Its translation: CASSLIGGPEKLFF.

The count of this clone is one. This chain joins TRBV19 and TRBJ1-2; TRBD1 matches 9 bases. CDR3 size: 14 residues. CDR1 and CDR2 (germline): LNHDA, SQIVND (reference sequence). V shed 4 bases and J 7 bases; nucleotides not matched to a gene: 7. CDR3 sequence reads: CASSKSADRGGYTF. The CDR3 DNA reads TGTGCCAGTAGTAAATCGGCGGACAGGGGTGGCTACACCTTC.

This chain links TRBV9 with TRBJ2-1; 11 bases match TRBD2. The germline gives CDR1 SGDLS, CDR2 YYNGEE. This CDR3 comprises 15 residues. V lost 4 bases to trimming and J lost 9 bases; unmatched junction nucleotides: 9. Here the CDR3 reads CASSLRLAGNGEQFF. The CDR3 region has the DNA TGTGCCAGCAGCCTTAGACTAGCGGGGAACGGTGAGCAGTTCTTC.